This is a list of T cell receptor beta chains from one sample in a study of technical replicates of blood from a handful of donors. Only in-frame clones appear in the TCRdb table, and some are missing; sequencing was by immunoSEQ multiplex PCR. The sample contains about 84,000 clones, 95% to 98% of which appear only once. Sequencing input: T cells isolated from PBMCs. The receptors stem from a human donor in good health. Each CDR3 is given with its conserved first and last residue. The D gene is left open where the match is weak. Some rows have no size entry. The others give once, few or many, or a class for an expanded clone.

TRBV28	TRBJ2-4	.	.	TGTGCCAGCACCACCCCCCTGGGGGGAATCAACATTCAGTACTTC	CASTTPLGGINIQYF
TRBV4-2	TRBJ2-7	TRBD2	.	TGTGCCAGCAGCCAGGAACCAGGGACTAGCGGGAGGGCCGGGGAATACGAGCAGTACTTC	CASSQEPGTSGRAGEYEQYF
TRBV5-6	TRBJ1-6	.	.	TGTGCCAGCAGCTCATGGACAGAAGGGCTCTATAATTCACCCCTCCACTTT	CASSSWTEGLYNSPLHF
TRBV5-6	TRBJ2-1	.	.	TGTGCCAGCAGCCTTCGCATGAGGAAGCTTAGCTCCTACAATGAGCAGTTCTTC	CASSLRMRKLSSYNEQFF
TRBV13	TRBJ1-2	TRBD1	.	TGTGCCAGCAGCGATGGACAGGGGCCACGCTACACCTTC	CASSDGQGPRYTF
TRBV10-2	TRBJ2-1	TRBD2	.	TGCGCCAGCAGTGAGACTAGCGGGGGTTACAATGAGCAGTTCTTC	CASSETSGGYNEQFF
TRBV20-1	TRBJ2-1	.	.	TGCAGTGCGACAAACAGGGCTGAGCAGTTCTTC	CSATNRAEQFF
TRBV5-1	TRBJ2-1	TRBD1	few	TGCGCCAGCAGCTTCGGGGTAAGACAGGGAATTGTTGAGCAGTTCTTC	CASSFGVRQGIVEQFF
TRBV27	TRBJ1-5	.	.	TGTGCCAGCAGCCCCCTAGGGGGGGGCCTAGATAGCAATCAGCCCCAGCATTTT	CASSPLGGGLDSNQPQHF
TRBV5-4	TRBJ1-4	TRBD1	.	TGTGCCAGCAGCACAGGGGGACGGAATGAAAAACTGTTTTTT	CASSTGGRNEKLFF
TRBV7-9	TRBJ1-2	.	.	TGTGCCAGCAGCTTAGCGGGGGGGGCCATCTATGGCTACACCTTC	CASSLAGGAIYGYTF
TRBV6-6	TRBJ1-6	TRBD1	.	TGTGCCAGCAGTCGTTCAGGGGGGTCACCCCTCCACTTT	CASSRSGGSPLHF
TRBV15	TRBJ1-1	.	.	TGTGCCACCAGCCATGACAGAAATTTGGTTGCTTTCTTT	CATSHDRNLVAFF
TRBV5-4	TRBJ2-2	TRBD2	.	TGTGCCAGCAGCTTGGGACTAGCGACCAACGGGGAGCTGTTTTTT	CASSLGLATNGELFF